This T cell receptor (beta chain) stems from a study of vaccination effects on CD4 cells after COVID-19. The wider study: Vaccine administered to participants consisted of two doses of either BNT162b2 or mRNA-1273.

Peptide-pool stimulation followed by sequencing identified expanded antigen-specific CD4+ clonotypes in the ViraFEST assay. Subsequent to approximately 11 days of culture, CD4+ T cells were isolated. Vaccine recipients, nucleocapsid antibody negative, had no prior SARS-CoV-2 infection. Cultures used about 2 million PBMC per well, approximately 10 IU/ml IL-2 and about 10 ug/ml peptides. At days 3 and 7, half of the medium was exchanged for IL-2 medium. Germline loops: CDR1 KGHDR, CDR2 SFDVKD. J lost 2 bases, V lost 0 bases, and 8 bases had no gene match. The CDR3 has 19 amino acids. Notes on the study in general: Substantial clonal contraction characterized both infection- and vaccine-induced clones late after vaccination.

Comment on this clone: Its cognate antigen is unknown.

The data were produced by immunoSEQ multiplex PCR, yet TCRdb's version contains in-frame clones alone and is incomplete. This table has about 41,000 clones, 65% to 80% appearing once. This TCR was recovered from a human donor who received a COVID-19 vaccine. The sample consisted of CD4+ T cells from PBMCs cultured with HCoV-NL63 spike peptides, taken before COVID-19 vaccination. The rearrangement joins TRBV24-1 to TRBJ2-2, with 10 nucleotides matching TRBD2. The CDR3 coding sequence is TGTGCCACCAGTGATTTGCGTCCTAGCGGGGGTTTCAACACCGGGGAGCTGTTTTTT. It encodes CATSDLRPSGGFNTGELFF.